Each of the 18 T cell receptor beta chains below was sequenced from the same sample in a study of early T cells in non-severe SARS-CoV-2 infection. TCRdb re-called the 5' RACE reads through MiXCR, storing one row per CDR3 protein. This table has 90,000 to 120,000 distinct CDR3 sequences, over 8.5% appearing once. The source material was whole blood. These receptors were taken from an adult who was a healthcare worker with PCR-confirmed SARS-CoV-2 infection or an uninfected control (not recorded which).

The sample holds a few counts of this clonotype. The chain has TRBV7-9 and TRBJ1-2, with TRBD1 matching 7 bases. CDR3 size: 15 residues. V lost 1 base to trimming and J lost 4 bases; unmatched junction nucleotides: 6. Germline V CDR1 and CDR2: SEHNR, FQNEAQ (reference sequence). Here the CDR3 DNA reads TGTGCCAGCAGCTTAGGGACAGGCCCCCTCTATGGCTACACCTTC. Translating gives CASSLGTGPLYGYTF.

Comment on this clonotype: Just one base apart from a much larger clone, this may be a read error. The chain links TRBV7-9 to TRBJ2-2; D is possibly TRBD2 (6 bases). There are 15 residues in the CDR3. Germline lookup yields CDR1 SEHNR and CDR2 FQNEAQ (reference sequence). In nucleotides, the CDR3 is TGTGGCAGCAGCCGGGACTCTTCGAACACCGGGGAGCTGTTTTTT. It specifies CGSSRDSSNTGELFF. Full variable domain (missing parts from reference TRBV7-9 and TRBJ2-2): DTGVSQNPRHKITKRGQNVTFRCDPISEHNRLYWYRQTLGQGPEFLTYFQNEAQLEKSRLLSDRFSAERPKGSFSTLEIQRTEQGDSAMYLCGSSRDSSNTGELFFGEGSRLTVL.

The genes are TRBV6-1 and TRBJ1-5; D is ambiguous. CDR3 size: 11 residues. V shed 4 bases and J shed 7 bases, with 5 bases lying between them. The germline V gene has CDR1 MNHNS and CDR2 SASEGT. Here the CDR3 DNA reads TGTGCCAGCAGTGCAAGACAGCCCCAGCATTTT. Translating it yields CASSARQPQHF.

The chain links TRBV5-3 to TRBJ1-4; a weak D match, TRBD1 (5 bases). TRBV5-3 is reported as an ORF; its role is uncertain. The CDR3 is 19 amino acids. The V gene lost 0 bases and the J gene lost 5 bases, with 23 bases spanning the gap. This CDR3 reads CARSLAVLRGAHPNEKLFF. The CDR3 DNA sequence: TGTGCCAGAAGCTTGGCCGTCTTGAGAGGGGCGCACCCCAATGAAAAACTGTTTTTT.

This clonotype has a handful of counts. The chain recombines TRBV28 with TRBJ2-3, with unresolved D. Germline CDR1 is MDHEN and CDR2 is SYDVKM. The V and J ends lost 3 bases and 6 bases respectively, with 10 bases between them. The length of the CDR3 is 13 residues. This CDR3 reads CASSLTSLDTQYF. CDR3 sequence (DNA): TGTGCCAGCAGTTTGACGTCGCTTGATACGCAGTATTTT.

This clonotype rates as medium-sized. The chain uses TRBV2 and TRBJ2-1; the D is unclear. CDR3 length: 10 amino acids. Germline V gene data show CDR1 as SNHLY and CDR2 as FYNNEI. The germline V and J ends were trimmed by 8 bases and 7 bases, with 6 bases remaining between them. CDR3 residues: CASRRNEQFF. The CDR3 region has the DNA TGTGCCAGCCGTCGGAATGAGCAGTTCTTC.

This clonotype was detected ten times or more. DNA for the CDR3: TGTGCCAGCAGTTTCTTTGGTATGGGTAATACGCAGTATTTT. It specifies CASSFFGMGNTQYF. The V gene is TRBV27, the J gene TRBJ2-3, with no clear D. V was clipped by 3 bases and J by 7 bases, with 14 bases between them. CDR3 length: 14 amino acids. The germline gives CDR1 MNHEY, CDR2 SMNVEV (reference sequence).

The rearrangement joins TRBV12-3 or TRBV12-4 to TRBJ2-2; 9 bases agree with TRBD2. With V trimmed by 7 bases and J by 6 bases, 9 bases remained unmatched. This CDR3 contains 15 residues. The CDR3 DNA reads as TGTGCCAGCAAGCCGGGACTAGCCGTGTCCGGGGAGCTGTTTTTT. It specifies CASKPGLAVSGELFF.

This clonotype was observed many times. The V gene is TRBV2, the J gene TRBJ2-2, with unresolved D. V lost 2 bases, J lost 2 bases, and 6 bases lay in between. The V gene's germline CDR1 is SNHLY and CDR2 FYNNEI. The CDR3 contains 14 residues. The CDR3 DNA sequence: TGTGCCAGCAGTGAACGGGTAAACACCGGGGAGCTGTTTTTT. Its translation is CASSERVNTGELFF.

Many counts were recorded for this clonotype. The CDR3 region is CASSKGYTGELFF. DNA of the CDR3: TGTGCCAGCAGCAAAGGTTACACCGGGGAGCTGTTTTTT. The chain has TRBV7-2 and TRBJ2-2; D gene uncertain. Germline CDR1 and CDR2: SGHTA and FQGNSA. With 5 bases removed from V and 3 bases from J, the gap between germline ends came to 7 bases. CDR3 length: 13 amino acids.

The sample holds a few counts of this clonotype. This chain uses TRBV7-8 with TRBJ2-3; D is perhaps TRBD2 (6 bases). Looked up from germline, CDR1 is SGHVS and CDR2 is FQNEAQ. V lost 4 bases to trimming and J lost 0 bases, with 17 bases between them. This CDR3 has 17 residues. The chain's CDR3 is CASSSWEDGPSTDTQYF. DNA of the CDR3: TGTGCCAGCAGCTCGTGGGAGGATGGCCCTAGCACAGATACGCAGTATTTT.

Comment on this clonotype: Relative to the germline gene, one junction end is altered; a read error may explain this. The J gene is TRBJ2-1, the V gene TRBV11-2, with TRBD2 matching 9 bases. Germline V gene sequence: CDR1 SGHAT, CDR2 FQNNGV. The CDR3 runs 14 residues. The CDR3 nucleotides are TGTGCCAGCAGGGAGACTAGCGGCCTATGGGAGCGGTTCTTC. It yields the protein CASRETSGLWERFF.

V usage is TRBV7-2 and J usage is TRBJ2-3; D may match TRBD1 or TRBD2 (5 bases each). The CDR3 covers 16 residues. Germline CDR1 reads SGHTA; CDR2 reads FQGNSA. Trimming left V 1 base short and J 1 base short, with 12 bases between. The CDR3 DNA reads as TGTGCCAGCAGCTTAGGGGGGTTGGGAGGCACAGATACGCAGTATTTT. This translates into CASSLGGLGGTDTQYF.

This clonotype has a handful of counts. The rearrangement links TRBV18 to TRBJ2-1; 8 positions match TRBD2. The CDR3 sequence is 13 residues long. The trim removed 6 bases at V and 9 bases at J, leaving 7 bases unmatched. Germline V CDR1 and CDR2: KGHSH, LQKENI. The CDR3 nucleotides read TGTGCCAGCTCGACGACTAGCGACGCTGAGCAGTTCTTC. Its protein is CASSTTSDAEQFF.

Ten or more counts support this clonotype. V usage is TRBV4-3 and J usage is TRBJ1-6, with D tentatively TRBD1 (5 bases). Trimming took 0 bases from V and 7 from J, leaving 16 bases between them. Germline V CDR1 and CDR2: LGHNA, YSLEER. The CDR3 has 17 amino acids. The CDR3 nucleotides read TGCGCCAGCAGCCAAGAAATCAGACAGTCCGGGAATTCACCCCTCCACTTT. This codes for CASSQEIRQSGNSPLHF.

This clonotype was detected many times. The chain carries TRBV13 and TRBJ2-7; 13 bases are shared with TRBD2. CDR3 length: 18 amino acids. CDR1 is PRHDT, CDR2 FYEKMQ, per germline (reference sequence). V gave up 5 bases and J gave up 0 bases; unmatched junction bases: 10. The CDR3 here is CASSGSGLAGLSSYEQYF. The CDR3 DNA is TGTGCCAGCAGCGGCTCGGGACTAGCGGGGCTAAGCTCCTACGAGCAGTACTTC.

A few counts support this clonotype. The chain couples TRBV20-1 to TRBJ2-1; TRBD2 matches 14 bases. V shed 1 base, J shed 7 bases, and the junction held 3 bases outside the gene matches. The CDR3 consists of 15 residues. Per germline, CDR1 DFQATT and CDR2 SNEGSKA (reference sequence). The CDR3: CSARVTSGRVNEQFF. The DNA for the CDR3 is TGCAGTGCTAGAGTGACTAGCGGGAGGGTAAATGAGCAGTTCTTC.

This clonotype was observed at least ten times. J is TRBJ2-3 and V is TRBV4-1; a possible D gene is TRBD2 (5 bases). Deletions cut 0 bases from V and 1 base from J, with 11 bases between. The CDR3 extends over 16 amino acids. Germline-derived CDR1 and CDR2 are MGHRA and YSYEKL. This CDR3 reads CASSQEVGVRTDTQYF. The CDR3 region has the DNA TGCGCCAGCAGCCAAGAGGTGGGAGTTCGCACAGATACGCAGTATTTT.